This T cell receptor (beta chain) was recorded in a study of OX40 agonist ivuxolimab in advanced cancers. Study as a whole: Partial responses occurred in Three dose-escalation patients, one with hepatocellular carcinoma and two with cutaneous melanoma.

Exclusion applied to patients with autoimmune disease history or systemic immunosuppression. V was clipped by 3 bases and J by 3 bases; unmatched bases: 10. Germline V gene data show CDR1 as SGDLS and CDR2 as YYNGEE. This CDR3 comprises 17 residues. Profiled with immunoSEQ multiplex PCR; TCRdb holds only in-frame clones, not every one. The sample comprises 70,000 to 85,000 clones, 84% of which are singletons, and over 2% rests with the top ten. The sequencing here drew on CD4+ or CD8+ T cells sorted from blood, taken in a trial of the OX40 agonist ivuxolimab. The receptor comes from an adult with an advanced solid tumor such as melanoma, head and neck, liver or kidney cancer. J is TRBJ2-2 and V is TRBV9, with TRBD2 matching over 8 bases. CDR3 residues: CASSDGSGTVYTGELFF. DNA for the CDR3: TGTGCCAGCAGCGACGGTAGCGGGACCGTATACACCGGGGAGCTGTTTTTT.